This passage covers 24 T cell receptor beta chains from one sample sequenced in a study of shared clonotypes between healthy human individuals. Here immunoSEQ multiplex PCR was the method, and the copy in TCRdb shows in-frame clones only, minus some. The sample lists hundreds of thousands of clones; roughly 95% were seen once. Positive CCR7 selection of CD45RO-negative cells yielded the naive CD8 cells, and terminally differentiated effector memory CD45RA+ cells were excluded. The sequencing sample was made of naive CD8+ T cells sorted from blood. Receptors originate from a woman aged 30 to 39 in good health.

The CDR3 region has the DNA TGTGCCAGCTCAATAGGGGAGGGGTCGAACACCGGGGAGCTGTTTTTT. Translation gives CASSIGEGSNTGELFF. The chain joins TRBV13 to TRBJ2-2, with 7 bases matching TRBD2. The V gene's germline CDR1 is PRHDT and CDR2 FYEKMQ (reference sequence). V was clipped by 8 bases and J by 0 bases; unmatched bases: 9. There are 16 residues in the CDR3. Together with reference TRBV13 and TRBJ2-2, the CDR3 gives the full variable domain: AAGVIQSPRHLIKEKRETATLKCYPIPRHDTVYWYQQGPGQDPQFLISFYEKMQSDKGSIPDRFSAQQFSDYHSELNMSSLELGDSALYFCASSIGEGSNTGELFFGEGSRLTVL.

The chain employs TRBV7-9 and TRBJ1-3, with 7 positions matching TRBD1. CDR3 size: 14 residues. V trimming: 8 bases; J trimming: 0 bases; junction bases outside the gene matches: 4. The germline CDR1 and CDR2 sequences are SEHNR and FQNEAQ (reference sequence). CDR3 region: CASRTGPSGNTIYF. The CDR3 coding sequence is TGTGCCAGCCGGACAGGCCCCTCTGGAAACACCATATATTTT.

The genes are TRBV4-1 and TRBJ2-7; 9 bases align to TRBD2. The J segment lost 4 bases and the V segment lost 1 base, leaving 5 bases of the junction unmatched. CDR1 and CDR2 (germline): MGHRA, YSYEKL. The CDR3 length is 15 residues. CDR3 protein: CASSQGTSVEYEQYF. The CDR3 region has the DNA TGCGCCAGCAGCCAAGGGACTAGCGTAGAGTACGAGCAGTACTTC.

This rearrangement joins TRBV11-2 to TRBJ1-2; weak D call: TRBD1 (5 bases). Germline V gene sequence: CDR1 SGHAT, CDR2 FQNNGV. The V gene lost 3 bases and the J gene lost 7 bases, with 27 bases spanning the gap. The CDR3 spans 18 residues. The CDR3, as DNA: TGTGCCAGCAGCTTTTCGGGCGGCCAGGGACTCTCGACGGGTGGCTACACCTTC. This sequence encodes CASSFSGGQGLSTGGYTF.

The chain uses TRBV27 and TRBJ1-5, with unresolved D. From germline, CDR1 is MNHEY and CDR2 SMNVEV (reference sequence). V was clipped by 4 bases and J by 5 bases, with 6 bases between them. The CDR3 has 12 amino acids. The CDR3 loop reads CASSSGYQPQHF. The DNA of the CDR3 is TGTGCCAGCAGTTCCGGGTATCAGCCCCAGCATTTT.

The chain has TRBV6-1 and TRBJ2-5; 7 bases are shared with TRBD2. CDR3 size: 18 residues. V trimming: 1 base; J trimming: 1 base; junction bases outside the gene matches: 12. The germline CDR1 and CDR2 sequences are MNHNS and SASEGT. The CDR3 DNA follows: TGTGCCAGCAGTGAAGAACTTGGCGGGGAGGGCATCCAAGAGACCCAGTACTTC. Residues: CASSEELGGEGIQETQYF.

This clone was seen just once. CDR3: CATSTTTTDSNQPQHF. CDR3 coding DNA: TGTGCCACCAGCACTACGACGACCGATAGCAATCAGCCCCAGCATTTT. The V call is TRBV15, the J call TRBJ1-5; D call uncertain. Trimming removed 4 bases from V and 0 bases from J, with 13 bases in between. CDR1 is LNHNV, CDR2 YYDKDF, per germline (reference sequence). The CDR3 is 16 amino acids.

As concerns this clone: Additional DNA sequences in this sample encode the identical CDR3. The genes are TRBV4-1 and TRBJ2-7; D not resolved. This CDR3 region has 12 residues. V gave up 1 base and J gave up 3 bases, with 4 bases separating them. CDR1 and CDR2 from the germline V gene are MGHRA and YSYEKL. Written as DNA, the CDR3 is TGCGCCAGCAGCCAAGTCGGCTACGAGCAGTACTTC. This sequence encodes CASSQVGYEQYF.

J is TRBJ1-4 and V is TRBV4-2, with D perhaps TRBD1 (5 bases). Trimming took off 3 bases at V and 6 bases at J, with 11 bases between the two ends. The CDR3 contains 14 residues. Germline CDR1 is LGHNA and CDR2 is YNFKEQ. Here the CDR3 reads CASSQSRGHEKLFF. DNA for the CDR3: TGTGCCAGCAGCCAGAGTAGGGGCCATGAAAAACTGTTTTTT.

The rearrangement uses TRBV28 and TRBJ2-6, with D tentatively TRBD2 (7 bases). This CDR3 is 21 amino acids long. V gave up 4 bases and J gave up 0 bases, with 25 bases separating them. Germline V gene sequence: CDR1 MDHEN, CDR2 SYDVKM. CDR3 coding DNA: TGTGCCAGCAGTTCCCAGCGGGAAAGGGGGGAAGTCCCCTCTGGGGCCAACGTCCTGACTTTC. As protein: CASSSQRERGEVPSGANVLTF.

This sequence joins TRBV28 and TRBJ2-2; D is tentatively TRBD1 or TRBD2 (6 bases each). Trimming cost V 6 bases and J 4 bases, with 15 bases left between them. The V gene's germline CDR1 is MDHEN and CDR2 SYDVKM. This CDR3 region has 15 residues. CDR3 protein: CASSLVKGGTGELFF. CDR3 in DNA: TGTGCCAGCAGCTTAGTAAAGGGGGGCACCGGGGAGCTGTTTTTT.

CDR3 residues: CASTRTGLDYEQYF. The CDR3, as DNA: TGTGCCAGCACTCGGACAGGGCTCGACTACGAGCAGTACTTC. This chain connects TRBV6-1 to TRBJ2-7, with 8 bases identical to TRBD1. V was pared by 7 bases and J by 3 bases, with 8 bases of the junction left unmatched. Per germline, CDR1 MNHNS and CDR2 SASEGT. The CDR3 covers 14 residues.

To note about this clone: Other DNA sequences within the sample encode an identical CDR3. This chain joins TRBV5-1 and TRBJ2-7; TRBD2 matches 11 bases. Germline CDR1 SGHRS, CDR2 YFSETQ. V lost 0 bases, J lost 1 base, and 6 bases stayed unmatched. This CDR3 is built from 17 residues. For the CDR3, the DNA is TGCGCCAGCAGCTTGGCCGAACTAGCGGGAGTGTCCTACGAGCAGTACTTC. Translation gives CASSLAELAGVSYEQYF.

The rearrangement joins TRBV5-8 to TRBJ2-2, with 7 nucleotides matching TRBD1. CDR3 length equals 14 residues. V trimming: 1 base; J trimming: 6 bases; junction bases outside the gene matches: 3. Germline V gives CDR1 SGHTS, CDR2 YDEGEE. CDR3 protein: CASSLTGAAGELFF. CDR3 in DNA: TGTGCCAGCAGCTTGACAGGGGCGGCCGGGGAGCTGTTTTTT.

This clone was detected only once. The chain joins TRBV11-2 to TRBJ2-1; no definite D call. Germline V gene lookup returns CDR1 SGHAT and CDR2 FQNNGV. V dropped 2 bases and J dropped 5 bases, with 13 bases sitting between them. This CDR3 has 15 amino acids. The CDR3 reads CASSLWADRDNEQFF. CDR3 in DNA: TGTGCCAGCAGCTTATGGGCTGATCGCGACAATGAGCAGTTCTTC.

This sequence joins TRBV7-9 and TRBJ2-7, with D unclear. From germline, CDR1 is SEHNR and CDR2 FQNEAQ (reference sequence). The ends were cut back, 0 bases at V and 2 bases at J, with 8 bases in the middle. CDR3 size: 14 residues. The CDR3 reads CASSLAPDTYEQYF. The DNA of the CDR3 is TGTGCCAGCAGCTTAGCGCCTGATACCTACGAGCAGTACTTC.

The chain carries TRBV13 and TRBJ2-3; TRBD2 aligns across 10 bases. Germline assignment: CDR1 PRHDT and CDR2 FYEKMQ (reference sequence). V trimming: 5 bases; J trimming: 6 bases; junction bases outside the gene matches: 5. The CDR3 is 14 amino acids. The CDR3: CASSPSGRGDTQYF. The CDR3 bases are TGTGCCAGCAGCCCCAGCGGGAGGGGGGATACGCAGTATTTT.

This clone turned up a few times. The gene calls are TRBV9 and TRBJ1-1, with no clear D. The CDR3 covers 15 residues. Germline-derived CDR1 and CDR2 are SGDLS and YYNGEE. V was clipped by 2 bases and J by 1 base, with 12 bases between them. CDR3 coding DNA: TGTGCCAGCAGCGTTTATGAAGTACCGAACACTGAAGCTTTCTTT. This translates into CASSVYEVPNTEAFF.

This chain connects TRBV14 to TRBJ2-1; D perhaps matches TRBD1 (7 bases). Trimming shortened V by 2 bases and J by 6 bases, and 14 bases separated the two germline ends. The CDR3 is made up of 15 amino acids. Germline CDR1 is SGHDN and CDR2 is FVKESK. The CDR3 nucleotides read TGTGCCAGCAGCCAACTACCAGGGGGAGGCAATGAGCAGTTCTTC. Translation gives CASSQLPGGGNEQFF.

The rearrangement uses TRBV6-5 and TRBJ2-3, with 10 bases matching TRBD2. V dropped 0 bases and J dropped 6; count of bases not matched to a gene: 6. The germline V gene encodes CDR1 MNHEY and CDR2 SVGAGI. This CDR3 region has 16 residues. The CDR3 nucleotides read TGTGCCAGCAGTTACTCAGAACTAGCGGGGCCGGATACGCAGTATTTT. Protein product: CASSYSELAGPDTQYF.

In its sample, this clone was seen once. The chain recombines TRBV25-1 with TRBJ2-3, with D unclear. V lost 5 bases to trimming and J lost 5 bases, with 11 bases between them. The CDR3 contains 13 residues. Germline V gene lookup returns CDR1 MGHDK and CDR2 SYGVNS. The CDR3 loop is CASSLGFGDTQYF. The CDR3 DNA follows: TGTGCCAGCAGTCTGGGTTTCGGAGATACGCAGTATTTT.

V gene TRBV11-2 combines with J gene TRBJ1-1; D gene ambiguous. The germline V and J ends were trimmed by 3 bases and 6 bases, with 11 bases remaining between them. CDR3 length: 13 amino acids. CDR1 and CDR2 from the germline V gene are SGHAT and FQNNGV. The CDR3 reads CASSLNTSPEAFF. The CDR3 bases are TGTGCCAGCAGCTTGAACACTAGTCCTGAAGCTTTCTTT.

The rearrangement uses TRBV7-9 and TRBJ2-7; weak D call: TRBD1 (5 bases). Germline CDR1 and CDR2: SEHNR and FQNEAQ (reference sequence). V was pared by 8 bases and J by 2 bases, with 25 bases between. The CDR3 covers 17 residues. In DNA form, the CDR3 reads TGTGCCAGCGACACCCTCTCCTCTAACAGGTCTCCCTACGAGCAGTACTTC. This codes for CASDTLSSNRSPYEQYF.

The chain has TRBV7-9 and TRBJ2-5, with 10 nucleotides matching TRBD2. V dropped 2 bases and J dropped 4; count of bases not matched to a gene: 10. The CDR3 totals 17 residues. The germline V gene encodes CDR1 SEHNR and CDR2 FQNEAQ (reference sequence). This CDR3 reads CASSLPLASGSRETQYF. The CDR3 DNA sequence: TGTGCCAGCAGCTTACCCCTGGCTAGCGGGAGTCGAGAGACCCAGTACTTC. Looking up the rest from reference TRBV7-9 and TRBJ2-5 gives the full variable domain: DTGVSQNPRHKITKRGQNVTFRCDPISEHNRLYWYRQTLGQGPEFLTYFQNEAQLEKSRLLSDRFSAERPKGSFSTLEIQRTEQGDSAMYLCASSLPLASGSRETQYFGPGTRLLVL.